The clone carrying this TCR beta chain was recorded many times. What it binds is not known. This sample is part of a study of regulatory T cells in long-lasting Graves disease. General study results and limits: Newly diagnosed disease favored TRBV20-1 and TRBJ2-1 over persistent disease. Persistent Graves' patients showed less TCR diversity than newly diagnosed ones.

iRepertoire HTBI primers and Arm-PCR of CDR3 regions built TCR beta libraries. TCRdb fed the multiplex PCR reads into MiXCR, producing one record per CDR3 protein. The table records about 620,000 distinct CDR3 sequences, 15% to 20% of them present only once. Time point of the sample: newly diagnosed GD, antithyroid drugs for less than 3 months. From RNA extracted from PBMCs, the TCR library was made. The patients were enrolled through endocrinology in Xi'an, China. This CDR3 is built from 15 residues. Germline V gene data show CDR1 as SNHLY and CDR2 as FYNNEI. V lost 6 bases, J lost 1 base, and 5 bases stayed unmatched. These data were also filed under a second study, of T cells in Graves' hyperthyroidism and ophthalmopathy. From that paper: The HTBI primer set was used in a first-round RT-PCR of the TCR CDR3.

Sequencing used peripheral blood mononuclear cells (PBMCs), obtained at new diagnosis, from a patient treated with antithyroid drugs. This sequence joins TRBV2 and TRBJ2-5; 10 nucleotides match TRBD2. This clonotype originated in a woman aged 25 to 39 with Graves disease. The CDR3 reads CASRGSGRFQETQYF. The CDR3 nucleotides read TGTGCCAGCAGGGGTAGCGGGAGGTTCCAAGAGACCCAGTACTTC.